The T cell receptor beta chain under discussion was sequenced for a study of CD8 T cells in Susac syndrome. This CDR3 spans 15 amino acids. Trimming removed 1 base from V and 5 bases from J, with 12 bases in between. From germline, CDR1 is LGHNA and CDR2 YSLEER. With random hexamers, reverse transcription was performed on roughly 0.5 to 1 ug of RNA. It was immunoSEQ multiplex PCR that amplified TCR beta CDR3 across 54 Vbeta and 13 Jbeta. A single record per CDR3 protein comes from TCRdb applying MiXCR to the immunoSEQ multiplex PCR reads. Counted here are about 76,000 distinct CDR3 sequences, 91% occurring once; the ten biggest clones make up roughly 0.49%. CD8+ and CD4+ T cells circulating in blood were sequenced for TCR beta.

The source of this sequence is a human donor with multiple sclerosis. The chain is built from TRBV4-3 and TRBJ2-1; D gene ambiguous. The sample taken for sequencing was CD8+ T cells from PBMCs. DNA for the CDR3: TGCGCCAGCAGCCAAGTGTCCGAGATCAACAATGAGCAGTTCTTC. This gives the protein CASSQVSEINNEQFF.